Following are 9 T cell receptor beta chains from one sample sequenced in a study of spatial heterogeneity in lung cancer. General study results and limits: Counts that tracked tumor mutation counts were those of expanded intratumoral alpha and beta TCRs.

The time point denotes: sample taken at primary tumor resection. No antigen has been identified for these receptors. Using its own MiXCR run on the 5' RACE reads, TCRdb lists one record per CDR3 protein. The table lists 690 or so distinct CDR3 sequences, about 30% of them singletons. The input for sequencing was lung tumor tissue, taken at surgery. The receptors here all came from a male donor with early-stage non-small cell lung cancer.

This clonotype was found a few times. This chain uses TRBV19 with TRBJ1-5; 7 nucleotides agree with TRBD1. This CDR3 is 15 amino acids long. Trimming took 0 bases from V and 4 from J; bases not matched to a gene: 3. Germline-derived CDR1 and CDR2 are LNHDA and SQIVND (reference sequence). The CDR3 here is CASSIEDRANQPQHF. Here the CDR3 DNA reads TGTGCCAGTAGTATAGAAGACAGGGCTAATCAGCCCCAGCATTTT.

This clonotype is large by share. This chain links TRBV2 with TRBJ1-2; D uncertain. Germline V gives CDR1 SNHLY, CDR2 FYNNEI. The V and J ends lost 7 bases and 2 bases respectively, with 14 bases between them. The CDR3 has 14 residues. The CDR3 sequence: CASNLRTVNYGYTF. As DNA, the CDR3 is TGTGCCAGCAACTTAAGGACGGTAAACTATGGCTACACCTTC.

In this sample, this clonotype is large (0.1 to 1%). This chain uses TRBV13 with TRBJ2-4, with 8 bases identical to TRBD1. Germline V lookup: CDR1 PRHDT, CDR2 FYEKMQ (reference sequence). V lost 4 bases and J lost 5; bases outside the gene matches: 10. This CDR3 is 16 amino acids long. The CDR3 reads CASSSPSTGGENIQYF. The CDR3 region has the DNA TGTGCCAGCAGCTCACCCAGCACAGGGGGAGAAAACATTCAGTACTTC.

This clonotype was seen just once. This chain's CDR3 is CASRSLLADTQYF. The CDR3 bases are TGTGCCAGCAGGTCATTACTAGCAGATACGCAGTATTTT. This sequence joins TRBV6-5 and TRBJ2-3, with TRBD2 as a possible D gene (5 bases). The CDR3 contains 13 residues. V was cut by 6 bases and J by 4 bases, with 11 bases left in between. The V gene's germline CDR1 is MNHEY and CDR2 SVGAGI.

This clonotype was seen only a few times. The rearrangement joins TRBV7-7 to TRBJ2-1, with TRBD1 matching over 8 bases. J lost 4 bases, V lost 2 bases, and 16 bases had no gene match. The CDR3 totals 19 residues. CDR1 SSHAT and CDR2 FNYEAQ come from the germline V gene (reference sequence). CDR3: CASSLNSGEAGGLYNEQFF. The CDR3 DNA is TGTGCCAGCAGCTTAAATTCGGGCGAAGCAGGGGGCTTGTACAATGAGCAGTTCTTC.

This chain uses TRBV29-1 with TRBJ1-1; D is perhaps TRBD1 (5 bases). The V end lost 6 bases, the J end lost 1 base, and 15 bases lay between the germline ends. The CDR3 sequence is 14 residues long. CDR1 SQVTM and CDR2 ANQGSEA come from the germline V gene. CDR3 residues: CSVRQNRRNTEAFF. The CDR3 DNA follows: TGCAGCGTGCGACAGAACAGACGGAACACTGAAGCTTTCTTT.

The chain links TRBV5-1 to TRBJ2-5, with no clear D. This CDR3 has 13 amino acids. CDR1 and CDR2 from the germline V gene are SGHRS and YFSETQ. Deletions cut 0 bases from V and 3 bases from J, with 6 bases between. For the CDR3, the DNA is TGCGCCAGCAGCTTGGTCACGGAAGAGACCCAGTACTTC. Translated, it gives CASSLVTEETQYF.

As regards this clonotype: This likely comes from a read error, as the CDR3 has no conserved phenylalanine or tryptophan at its end. The chain couples TRBV3-1 to TRBJ1-2, with 7 positions matching TRBD1. The V gene end was trimmed by 4 bases and the J gene end by 0 bases; junction bases not matched to a gene: 8. This CDR3 has 16 residues. Germline loops: CDR1 LGHDT, CDR2 YNNKEL (reference sequence). Written as DNA, the CDR3 is TGTGCCAGCAGCCCCAAACGGGGGACAGCTAACTATGGCTACACCGTC. Amino acid sequence: CASSPKRGTANYGYTV.

The V gene is TRBV2, the J gene TRBJ2-3; D gene ambiguous. Trimming took off 7 bases at V and 1 base at J, with 15 bases between the two ends. CDR1 and CDR2 (germline): SNHLY, FYNNEI. CDR3 length: 15 residues. The CDR3 nucleotides are TGTGCCAGCATCCTCCCACAGACTGGCACAGATACGCAGTATTTT. It encodes CASILPQTGTDTQYF.